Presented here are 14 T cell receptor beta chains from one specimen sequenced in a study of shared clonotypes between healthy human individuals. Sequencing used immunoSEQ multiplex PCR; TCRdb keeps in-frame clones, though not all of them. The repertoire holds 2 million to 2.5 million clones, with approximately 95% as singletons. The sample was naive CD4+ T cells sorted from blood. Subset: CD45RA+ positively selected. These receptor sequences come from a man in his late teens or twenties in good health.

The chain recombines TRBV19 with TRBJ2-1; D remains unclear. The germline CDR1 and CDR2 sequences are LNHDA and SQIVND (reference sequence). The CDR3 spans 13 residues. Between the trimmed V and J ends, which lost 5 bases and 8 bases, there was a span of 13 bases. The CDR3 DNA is TGTGCCAGTAGTCCCTTGATACCGGATGAGCAGTTCTTC. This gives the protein CASSPLIPDEQFF.

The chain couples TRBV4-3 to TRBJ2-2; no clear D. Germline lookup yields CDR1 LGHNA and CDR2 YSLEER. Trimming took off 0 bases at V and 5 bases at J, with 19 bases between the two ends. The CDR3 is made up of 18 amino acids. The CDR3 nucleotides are TGCGCCAGCAGCCAAGAACCAAAGCGCGGAGTAGGGACCGGGGAGCTGTTTTTT. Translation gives CASSQEPKRGVGTGELFF.

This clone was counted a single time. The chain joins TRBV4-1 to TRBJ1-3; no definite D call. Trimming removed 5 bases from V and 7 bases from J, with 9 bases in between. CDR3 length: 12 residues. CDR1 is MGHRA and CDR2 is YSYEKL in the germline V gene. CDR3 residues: CASSTGPNTIYF. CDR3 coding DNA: TGCGCCAGCAGCACCGGGCCCAACACCATATATTTT.

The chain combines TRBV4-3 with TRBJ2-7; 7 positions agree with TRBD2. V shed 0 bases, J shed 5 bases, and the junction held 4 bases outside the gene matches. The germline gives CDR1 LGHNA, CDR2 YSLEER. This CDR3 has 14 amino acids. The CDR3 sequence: CASSQERENNEQYF. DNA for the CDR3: TGCGCCAGCAGCCAAGAGCGGGAGAACAACGAGCAGTACTTC.

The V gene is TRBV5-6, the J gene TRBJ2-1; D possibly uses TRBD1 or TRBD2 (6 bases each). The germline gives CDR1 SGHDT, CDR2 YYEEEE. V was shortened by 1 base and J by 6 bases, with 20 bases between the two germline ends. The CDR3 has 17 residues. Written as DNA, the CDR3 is TGTGCCAGCAGCTTGTTTACCGACCTTTGGGGGGCCAATGAGCAGTTCTTC. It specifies CASSLFTDLWGANEQFF.

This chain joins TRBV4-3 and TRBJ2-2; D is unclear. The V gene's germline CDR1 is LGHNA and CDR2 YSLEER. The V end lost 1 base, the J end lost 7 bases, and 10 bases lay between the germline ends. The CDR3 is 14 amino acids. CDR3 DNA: TGCGCCAGCAGCCAAGGGAAGGGTCACGGGGAGCTGTTTTTT. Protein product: CASSQGKGHGELFF.

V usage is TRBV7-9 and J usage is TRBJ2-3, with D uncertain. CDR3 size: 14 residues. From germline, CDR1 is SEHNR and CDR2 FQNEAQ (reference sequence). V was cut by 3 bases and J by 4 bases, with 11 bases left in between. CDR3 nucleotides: TGTGCCAGCAGCTTTCCGGAAACGGCAGATACGCAGTATTTT. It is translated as CASSFPETADTQYF.

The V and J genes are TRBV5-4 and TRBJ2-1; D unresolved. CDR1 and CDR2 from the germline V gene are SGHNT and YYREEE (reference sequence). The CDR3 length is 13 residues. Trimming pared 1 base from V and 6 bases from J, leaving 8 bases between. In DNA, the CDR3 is TGTGCCAGCAGCTTGTGGACGGCCAATGAGCAGTTCTTC. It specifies CASSLWTANEQFF.

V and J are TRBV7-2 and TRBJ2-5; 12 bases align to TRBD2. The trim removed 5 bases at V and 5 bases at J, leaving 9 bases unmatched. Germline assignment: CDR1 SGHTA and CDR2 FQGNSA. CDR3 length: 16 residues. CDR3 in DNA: TGTGCCAGCAGCCAAATATCTAGCGGGAGGGGGGAGACCCAGTACTTC. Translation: CASSQISSGRGETQYF.

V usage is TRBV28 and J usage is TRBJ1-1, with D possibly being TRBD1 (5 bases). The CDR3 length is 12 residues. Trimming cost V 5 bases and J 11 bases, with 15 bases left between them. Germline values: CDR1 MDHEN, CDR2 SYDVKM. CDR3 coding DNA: TGTGCCAGCAGTCCCGGCGTAGGGGCTGCTTTCTTT. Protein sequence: CASSPGVGAAFF.

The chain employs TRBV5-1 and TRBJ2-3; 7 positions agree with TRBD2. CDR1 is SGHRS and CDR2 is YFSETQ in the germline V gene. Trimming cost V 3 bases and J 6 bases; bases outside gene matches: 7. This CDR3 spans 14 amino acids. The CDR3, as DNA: TGCGCCAGCAGCTGGGGTTCTAGCGGTGATACGCAGTATTTT. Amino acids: CASSWGSSGDTQYF.

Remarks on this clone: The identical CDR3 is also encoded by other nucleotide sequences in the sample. Written as DNA, the CDR3 is TGCGCCAGCAGCTTGGAAGGAGGAGCGAATACTGAAGCTTTCTTT. It encodes CASSLEGGANTEAFF. This chain joins TRBV5-1 and TRBJ1-1; D is unresolved. V lost 0 bases and J lost 5, with 14 bases in between. Germline V CDR1 and CDR2: SGHRS, YFSETQ. The CDR3 runs to 15 residues.

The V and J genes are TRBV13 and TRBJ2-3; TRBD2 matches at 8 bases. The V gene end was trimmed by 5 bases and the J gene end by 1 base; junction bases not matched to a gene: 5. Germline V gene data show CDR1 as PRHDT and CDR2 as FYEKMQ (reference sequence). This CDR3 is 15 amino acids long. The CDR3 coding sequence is TGTGCCAGCAGCCCCCGGGAGGGGCGCACAGATACGCAGTATTTT. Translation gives CASSPREGRTDTQYF.

The CDR3 here is CASSLDSQGAYEQYF. The CDR3 DNA reads TGTGCCAGCAGCTTAGATTCCCAGGGGGCCTACGAGCAGTACTTC. This rearrangement joins TRBV11-2 to TRBJ2-7; 7 bases map to TRBD1. The CDR3 is 15 amino acids. V shed 0 bases, J shed 2 bases, and the junction held 4 bases outside the gene matches. Germline V gene sequence: CDR1 SGHAT, CDR2 FQNNGV. The full variable domain, with the rest looked up from reference TRBV11-2 and TRBJ2-7, is EAGVAQSPRYKIIEKRQSVAFWCNPISGHATLYWYQQILGQGPKLLIQFQNNGVVDDSQLPKDRFSAERLKGVDSTLKIQPAKLEDSAVYLCASSLDSQGAYEQYFGPGTRLTVT.